Each of the 21 T cell receptor beta chains below was sequenced from the same sample in a study of OX40 agonist ivuxolimab in advanced cancers. Only in-frame clones appear in the TCRdb table, and some are missing; sequencing was by immunoSEQ multiplex PCR. The sample holds 50,000 to 65,000 clones, roughly nine tenths seen once. This material consisted of CD4+ or CD8+ T cells sorted from blood, taken in a trial of the OX40 agonist ivuxolimab. The receptors were sampled from an adult with an advanced solid tumor such as melanoma, head and neck, liver or kidney cancer.

With respect to this clone: One end of the junction does not line up with germline, which may come from a read error. The chain employs TRBV7-7 and TRBJ2-5; TRBD1 aligns across 10 bases. This CDR3 has 15 residues. Germline lookup yields CDR1 SSHAT and CDR2 FNYEAQ (reference sequence). The CDR3 region has the DNA TGTGCTAGCAGCCTGGGACAGGGGTACCAAGAGACCCAGTACTTC. This gives the protein CASSLGQGYQETQYF. Full variable domain (rest looked up from reference TRBV7-7 and TRBJ2-5): GAGVSQSPRYKVTKRGQDVTLRCDPISSHATLYWYQQALGQGPEFLTYFNYEAQPDKSGLPSDRFSAERPEGSISTLTIQRTEQRDSAMYRCASSLGQGYQETQYFGPGTRLLVL.

The chain links TRBV10-3 to TRBJ1-5, with D perhaps matching TRBD1 (6 bases). Germline values: CDR1 ENHRY, CDR2 SYGVKD. V was shortened by 6 bases and J by 1 base, with 10 bases between the two germline ends. The CDR3 length is 14 residues. Written as DNA, the CDR3 is TGTGCCATCAGGGAACAGGGAAGCAATCAGCCCCAGCATTTT. Amino acid sequence: CAIREQGSNQPQHF.

The CDR3 reads CASSLGLAGVSEQYF. Here the CDR3 DNA reads TGCGCCAGCAGCTTGGGACTAGCGGGAGTTTCCGAGCAGTACTTC. The chain joins TRBV5-1 to TRBJ2-7; TRBD2 agrees at 12 bases. V shed 0 bases, J shed 6 bases, and the junction held 4 bases outside the gene matches. The CDR3 covers 15 residues. Germline CDR1 reads SGHRS; CDR2 reads YFSETQ.

The V and J genes are TRBV5-6 and TRBJ2-3; perhaps TRBD2 as D (5 bases). Trimming cost V 4 bases and J 1 base, with 10 bases left between them. There are 14 residues in the CDR3. The germline V gene encodes CDR1 SGHDT and CDR2 YYEEEE. The CDR3 DNA follows: TGTGCCAGCAGCCCTGGACTTGGCACAGATACGCAGTATTTT. Translation: CASSPGLGTDTQYF.

J is TRBJ1-4 and V is TRBV25-1, with TRBD1 matching 9 bases. Germline CDR1 MGHDK, CDR2 SYGVNS. Trimming removed 5 bases from V and 6 bases from J; junction bases left unmatched: 7. This CDR3 region has 15 residues. The CDR3 sequence: CASSTRGTGHEKLFF. CDR3 nucleotides: TGTGCCAGCAGTACGAGAGGGACAGGGCATGAAAAACTGTTTTTT. The entire variable domain, with the rest obtained from reference TRBV25-1 and TRBJ1-4, is as follows: EADIYQTPRYLVIGTGKKITLECSQTMGHDKMYWYQQDPGMELHLIHYSYGVNSTEKGDLSSESTVSRIRTEHFPLTLESARPSHTSQYLCASSTRGTGHEKLFFGSGTQLSVL.

The genes are TRBV29-1 and TRBJ2-7; D call uncertain. Germline assignment: CDR1 SQVTM and CDR2 ANQGSEA. The CDR3 spans 11 residues. V lost 3 bases to trimming and J lost 7 bases, with 10 bases between them. The CDR3 region has the DNA TGCAGCGTTGAGCGGTCGCAGGAGCAGTACTTC. It codes for CSVERSQEQYF.

In this sample, this clone turned up once. The V and J genes are TRBV7-2 and TRBJ2-7, with D unclear. The CDR3 is 13 amino acids. The ends were cut back, 1 base at V and 3 bases at J, with 7 bases in the middle. From germline, CDR1 is SGHTA and CDR2 FQGNSA. The CDR3 sequence is CASSLGRGYEQYF. The CDR3 bases are TGTGCCAGCAGCTTAGGTCGCGGCTACGAGCAGTACTTC.

V usage is TRBV6-1 and J usage is TRBJ1-5; the D gene is possibly TRBD1 (5 bases). The CDR3 consists of 15 residues. The V gene lost 3 bases and the J gene lost 7 bases, with 16 bases spanning the gap. Germline loops: CDR1 MNHNS, CDR2 SASEGT. The CDR3 protein is CASSEGGRPKQPQHF. CDR3 coding DNA: TGTGCCAGCAGTGAGGGGGGGAGACCAAAGCAGCCCCAGCATTTT.

The genes are TRBV9 and TRBJ2-1, with D uncertain. The CDR3 consists of 16 residues. The V and J ends lost 3 bases and 4 bases respectively, with 17 bases between them. CDR1 SGDLS and CDR2 YYNGEE come from the germline V gene. CDR3 nucleotides: TGTGCCAGCAGCGAAATCGACAAGGCCGCTTACAATGAGCAGTTCTTC. It yields the protein CASSEIDKAAYNEQFF.

The rearrangement uses TRBV28 and TRBJ1-1, with D possibly being TRBD1 (6 bases). This CDR3 contains 14 residues. Germline CDR1 and CDR2: MDHEN and SYDVKM. The V and J ends lost 6 bases and 1 base respectively, with 12 bases between them. The CDR3 reads CASRERGTNTEAFF. The CDR3 DNA follows: TGTGCCAGCAGGGAAAGGGGGACGAACACTGAAGCTTTCTTT.

The gene calls are TRBV19 and TRBJ2-7; 7 bases are a match to TRBD1. CDR1 is LNHDA, CDR2 SQIVND, per germline (reference sequence). The J segment lost 2 bases and the V segment lost 5 bases, leaving 12 bases of the junction unmatched. This CDR3 has 16 amino acids. CDR3 bases: TGTGCCAGTAGTGTAATGAACCGGGACAGAGCCTACGAGCAGTACTTC. Translating it yields CASSVMNRDRAYEQYF.

V is TRBV5-1 and J is TRBJ2-7; TRBD1 agrees at 7 bases. In germline, CDR1 is SGHRS, CDR2 YFSETQ. This CDR3 contains 14 residues. V lost 3 bases to trimming and J lost 5 bases; unmatched junction nucleotides: 8. The CDR3 loop reads CASSSRQGRNEQYF. The CDR3, as DNA: TGCGCCAGCAGCTCCCGACAGGGTCGAAACGAGCAGTACTTC.

The J gene is TRBJ1-1, the V gene TRBV5-5; D might be TRBD1 (5 bases). The CDR3 has 17 amino acids. Germline V gives CDR1 SGHKS, CDR2 YYEKEE (reference sequence). With 5 bases removed from V and 3 bases from J, the gap between germline ends came to 23 bases. CDR3 nucleotide sequence: TGTGCCAGCAGTTACGGACATCTCAAAGAAGGGTACACTGAAGCTTTCTTT. It codes for CASSYGHLKEGYTEAFF.

J is TRBJ1-3 and V is TRBV5-1, with TRBD1 identical over 7 bases. CDR3 length: 17 residues. Germline assignment: CDR1 SGHRS and CDR2 YFSETQ. The ends lost 2 bases at V and 0 bases at J; junction bases unmatched: 8. The CDR3, as DNA: TGCGCCAGCAGCTTAGGGGGCGGCGGCTTCTCTGGAAACACCATATATTTT. This translates into CASSLGGGGFSGNTIYF.

The chain recombines TRBV5-1 with TRBJ2-1; 7 nucleotides line up with TRBD2. This CDR3 region has 11 residues. The ends lost 4 bases at V and 13 bases at J; junction bases unmatched: 5. Germline V CDR1 and CDR2: SGHRS, YFSETQ. The CDR3 nucleotides read TGCGCCAGCAGCCCGGGACTACAACAGTTCTTC. Translation gives CASSPGLQQFF.

The table lists this clone with a count of one. The chain links TRBV5-8 to TRBJ2-1; D might be TRBD1 (6 bases). Germline CDR1 is SGHTS and CDR2 is YDEGEE. The germline V and J ends were trimmed by 0 bases and 4 bases, with 23 bases remaining between them. This CDR3 contains 19 residues. CDR3 loop: CASSLVWSPTGHRYNEQFF. As DNA, the CDR3 is TGTGCCAGCAGCTTGGTTTGGTCACCAACAGGGCATCGGTACAATGAGCAGTTCTTC.

The chain has TRBV5-4 and TRBJ2-4; unclear D gene. Germline CDR1 SGHNT, CDR2 YYREEE (reference sequence). V gave up 2 bases and J gave up 8 bases, with 5 bases separating them. The CDR3 length is 11 residues. CDR3 sequence reads: CASSFEDIQYF. In DNA form, the CDR3 reads TGTGCCAGCAGCTTTGAAGACATTCAGTACTTC.

The chain joins TRBV7-2 to TRBJ2-3, with D perhaps matching TRBD1 (5 bases). Trimming left V 3 bases short and J 0 bases short, with 10 bases between. Per the germline V gene, CDR1 is SGHTA and CDR2 is FQGNSA. The CDR3 length is 15 residues. CDR3 in amino acids: CASSFQGISTDTQYF. In DNA, the CDR3 is TGTGCCAGCAGCTTCCAGGGAATTAGCACAGATACGCAGTATTTT.

This clone was recorded once. V gene TRBV5-1 combines with J gene TRBJ2-5; a possible D gene is TRBD1 (6 bases). The CDR3 sequence is 12 residues long. V lost 2 bases and J 4 bases, leaving 6 bases between the germline ends. The germline V gene has CDR1 SGHRS and CDR2 YFSETQ. In DNA form, the CDR3 reads TGCGCCAGCAGCTTACAGGGAGAGACCCAGTACTTC. Its translation: CASSLQGETQYF.

The chain carries TRBV28 and TRBJ2-7, with 13 bases lining up with TRBD2. CDR1 is MDHEN and CDR2 is SYDVKM in the germline V gene. After removal of 6 bases from V and 6 bases from J, the junction contained 8 bases not matched to a gene. This CDR3 has 15 residues. The CDR3 loop reads CASSYTSGRALEQYF. The CDR3 DNA reads as TGTGCCAGCAGCTACACTAGCGGGAGGGCGCTCGAGCAGTACTTC.

This chain joins TRBV29-1 and TRBJ1-1; 8 bases are shared with TRBD1. CDR1 is SQVTM, CDR2 ANQGSEA, per germline. V gave up 5 bases and J gave up 1 base; unmatched junction bases: 3. The CDR3 extends over 13 amino acids. DNA of the CDR3: TGCAGCGTTCAGGGGGCGGGGAACACTGAAGCTTTCTTT. It specifies CSVQGAGNTEAFF.